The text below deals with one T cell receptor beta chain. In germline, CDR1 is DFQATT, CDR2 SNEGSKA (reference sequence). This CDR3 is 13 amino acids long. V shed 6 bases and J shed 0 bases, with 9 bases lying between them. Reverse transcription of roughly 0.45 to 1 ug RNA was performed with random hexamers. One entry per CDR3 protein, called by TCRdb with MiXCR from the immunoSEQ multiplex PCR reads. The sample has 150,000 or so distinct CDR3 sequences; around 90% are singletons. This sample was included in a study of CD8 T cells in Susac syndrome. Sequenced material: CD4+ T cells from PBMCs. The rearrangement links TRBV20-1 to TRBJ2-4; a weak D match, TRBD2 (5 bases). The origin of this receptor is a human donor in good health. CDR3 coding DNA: TGCAGTGCAGCGGCTCTAGCCAAAAACATTCAGTACTTC. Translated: CSAAALAKNIQYF.